This TCR beta chain was recorded in a study of blood T cells in healthy people across ages. Across the study: There was about one barcoded beta molecule captured by template switching per two T cells.

Germline lookup yields CDR1 SGHRS and CDR2 YFSETQ. This CDR3 is 16 amino acids long. This clonotype was seen only once. Its antigen is still unknown. A read error may produce the germline difference seen at one junction end. Broader study findings: Strong correlation linked observed beta diversity and percent naive T cells.

Sample-barcoded 5' priming and a J-beta primer mix drove a second PCR of about 6 to 12 cycles. TCRdb re-called the 5' RACE reads with MiXCR, one entry per CDR3 protein. The sample holds 600,000 to 650,000 distinct CDR3 sequences; approximately 50% are singletons and the top ten take around 37%. The sequenced material came from blood. This rearrangement joins TRBV5-1 to TRBJ2-6; D is uncertain. This receptor was obtained from a man in his sixties in good health. The CDR3 sequence is CAGSLERASGANVLTF. The DNA for the CDR3 is TGCGCCGGCAGCTTGGAAAGGGCCTCTGGGGCCAACGTCCTGACTTTC.